This TCR beta chain was observed in a study of T cells in Graves' hyperthyroidism and ophthalmopathy. Study-level information: It was at initial diagnosis, before any treatment, that peripheral blood was collected. Study-wide results and limits: The model forecast ophthalmopathy, anticipating it by a median around 6.9 months before onset.

At least 3 on the Clinical Activity Score was recorded for ophthalmopathy patients, who also had NOSPECS grade at least 4 and duration under 3 months. Exclusion followed for patients with uncontrolled infection, other autoimmune disease, pregnancy or lactation. Template material for amplifying TCR beta CDR3 regions consisted of RNA transcripts. The HTBI set primed first-round TCR CDR3 RT-PCR. One entry per CDR3 protein, called by TCRdb with MiXCR from the multiplex PCR reads. The table lists roughly 400,000 distinct CDR3 sequences, roughly an eighth of them singletons. Notes on this clonotype: Its antigen remains unidentified.

Germline lookup yields CDR1 MDHEN and CDR2 SYDVKM. V lost 6 bases, J lost 2 bases, and 3 bases stayed unmatched. The CDR3 runs 13 residues. The V call is TRBV28, the J call TRBJ2-5, with TRBD2 matching over 7 bases. The sample taken for sequencing was blood. This receptor was obtained from a man between 50 and 59 years old with Graves' ophthalmopathy. The CDR3 loop reads CASRDSGQETQYF. The CDR3 DNA sequence: TGTGCCAGCAGAGATAGCGGGCAAGAGACCCAGTACTTC.